This entry lists 27 T cell receptor beta chains sequenced from one sample in a study of blood T cells in healthy people across ages. The second PCR ran about 6 to 12 cycles with a sample-barcoded 5' primer and J-beta primers. One entry per CDR3 protein, called by TCRdb with MiXCR from the 5' RACE reads. This sample has some 1,500,000 distinct CDR3 sequences, with about 45% found just once. Sequenced sample: blood. The source is a woman aged 18-30 years in good health.

There are a few counts of this clonotype. The chain joins TRBV12-3 or TRBV12-4 to TRBJ2-3; 8 bases agree with TRBD2. The CDR3 extends over 13 amino acids. The junction had 2 bases not matched to a gene; V was cut back by 7 bases and J by 2 bases. The CDR3 reads CASKAGVTDTQYF. The CDR3 nucleotides are TGTGCCAGCAAAGCGGGGGTCACAGATACGCAGTATTTT.

In the case of this clonotype: An end of the junction differs from the germline gene, which may be a read error. J is TRBJ2-5 and V is TRBV7-9; D may correspond to TRBD1 or TRBD2 (5 bases each). Germline V CDR1 and CDR2: SEHNR, FQNEAQ (reference sequence). The CDR3 has 14 amino acids. The CDR3 is CASSVKGPQEAQYF. CDR3 nucleotides: TGTGCCAGCAGCGTGAAGGGACCCCAAGAGGCCCAGTACTTC.

This clonotype showed up just once. The chain couples TRBV5-1 to TRBJ1-6, with D unresolved. Germline lookup yields CDR1 SGHRS and CDR2 YFSETQ. Trimming removed 0 bases at V and 14 bases at J, with 12 bases between. CDR3 length: 13 amino acids. This CDR3 reads CASSLALAQTLHF. CDR3 sequence (DNA): TGCGCCAGCAGCTTGGCTCTGGCCCAAACCCTCCACTTT.

A few counts support this clonotype. The chain uses TRBV28 and TRBJ1-1; TRBD1 matches at 11 bases. Germline CDR1 is MDHEN and CDR2 is SYDVKM. V trimming: 6 bases; J trimming: 11 bases; junction bases outside the gene matches: 5. CDR3 length: 12 residues. CDR3 coding DNA: TGTGCCAGCAGGGACAGGGGGCTTGGGGCTTTCTTT. It yields the protein CASRDRGLGAFF.

There are a few counts of this clonotype. V usage is TRBV25-1 and J usage is TRBJ2-1; the D is unclear. The CDR3 is made up of 14 amino acids. CDR1 is MGHDK, CDR2 SYGVNS, per germline. The V gene lost 4 bases and the J gene lost 4 bases, with 11 bases spanning the gap. The CDR3 DNA reads TGTGCCAGCAGTGGGGTTCAGCTATACAATGAGCAGTTCTTC. The encoded protein is CASSGVQLYNEQFF.

The genes are TRBV20-1 and TRBJ2-5, with D perhaps matching TRBD2 (5 bases). Germline V gene lookup returns CDR1 DFQATT and CDR2 SNEGSKA (reference sequence). Between the trimmed V and J ends, which lost 1 base and 4 bases, there was a span of 10 bases. The CDR3 is made up of 13 amino acids. CDR3 bases: TGCAGTGCTAGAGGCTTAGCGAGAGAGACCCAGTACTTC. It specifies CSARGLARETQYF.

This clonotype was detected only a few times. The rearrangement links TRBV4-1 to TRBJ2-3; no definite D call. The CDR3 runs 14 residues. Germline V gives CDR1 MGHRA, CDR2 YSYEKL. Trimming left V 1 base short and J 3 bases short, with 8 bases between. CDR3: CASSQVKGTDTQYF. The CDR3 region has the DNA TGCGCCAGCAGCCAAGTTAAGGGAACAGATACGCAGTATTTT.

The rearrangement links TRBV27 to TRBJ2-1, with 8 bases identical to TRBD2. CDR3 size: 18 residues. Germline loops: CDR1 MNHEY, CDR2 SMNVEV (reference sequence). Trimming removed 7 bases from V and 8 bases from J; junction bases left unmatched: 22. The chain's CDR3 is CASTAMWKAGAWVYEQFF. DNA of the CDR3: TGTGCCAGCACAGCAATGTGGAAAGCGGGAGCTTGGGTCTATGAGCAGTTCTTC.

The rearrangement joins TRBV15 to TRBJ1-1, with D hard to call. CDR1 and CDR2 from the germline V gene are LNHNV and YYDKDF (reference sequence). V dropped 3 bases and J dropped 5 bases, with 7 bases sitting between them. The CDR3 sequence is 12 residues long. The CDR3 DNA follows: TGTGCCACCAGCAGGCCGGGAACTGAAGCTTTCTTT. This translates into CATSRPGTEAFF.

This clonotype was counted a few times. The chain couples TRBV4-3 to TRBJ2-3, with 7 bases matching TRBD1. The trim removed 5 bases at V and 0 bases at J, leaving 5 bases unmatched. Germline loops: CDR1 LGHNA, CDR2 YSLEER. This CDR3 region has 15 residues. The CDR3 DNA follows: TGCGCCAGCAGCGATGGGACAGAAAGCACAGATACGCAGTATTTT. It specifies CASSDGTESTDTQYF.

The chain links TRBV20-1 to TRBJ2-7; 8 bases line up with TRBD2. Gene TRBJ2-5 matches the end of the DNA better, so the J call may be wrong. Germline V lookup: CDR1 DFQATT, CDR2 SNEGSKA (reference sequence). The CDR3 runs 15 residues. CDR3 sequence: CSARDTGLVIETQYF. The CDR3 DNA reads TGCAGTGCTAGAGATACGGGACTAGTAATAGAGACCCAGTACTTC.

The gene calls are TRBV20-1 and TRBJ2-1; a weak D match, TRBD2 (6 bases). The germline gives CDR1 DFQATT, CDR2 SNEGSKA (reference sequence). The CDR3 is made up of 14 amino acids. Trimming removed 6 bases at V and 6 bases at J, with 18 bases between. CDR3 residues: CSAYGGARANEQFF. The DNA for the CDR3 is TGCAGTGCCTACGGCGGGGCGCGGGCCAATGAGCAGTTCTTC.

The chain combines TRBV4-1 with TRBJ2-2; 9 bases are shared with TRBD2. Trimming removed 1 base from V and 6 bases from J; junction bases left unmatched: 6. There are 16 residues in the CDR3. The germline CDR1 and CDR2 sequences are MGHRA and YSYEKL. Here the CDR3 DNA reads TGCGCCAGCAGCCAAGCGGCTAGCGGGATGCCCGGGGAGCTGTTTTTT. Amino acids: CASSQAASGMPGELFF.

The chain links TRBV6-1 to TRBJ1-5; 12 bases map to TRBD1. This CDR3 has 15 residues. Unmatched junction bases numbered 4, after V lost 7 bases and J lost 3 bases. The germline CDR1 and CDR2 sequences are MNHNS and SASEGT. The CDR3 DNA is TGTGCCAGCAACCGGGACAGGGGGCCCAATCAGCCCCAGCATTTT. Translating it yields CASNRDRGPNQPQHF.

A remark on this clonotype: One end of the junction fails to match germline, which may point to a read error. The chain employs TRBV29-1 and TRBJ1-1; D is unresolved. The CDR3 covers 12 residues. Germline CDR1 reads SQVTM; CDR2 reads ANQGSEA. The DNA for the CDR3 is TGCAGCGTTGTGGGGATGAAGACTGAAGCTTTCTTT. Protein sequence: CSVVGMKTEAFF.

This clonotype was counted between two and nine times. This chain links TRBV6-6 with TRBJ2-7, with D tentatively TRBD1 (6 bases). V was shortened by 2 bases and J by 0 bases, with 17 bases between the two germline ends. CDR1 is MNHNY and CDR2 is SVGAGI in the germline V gene (reference sequence). The CDR3 runs to 17 residues. DNA for the CDR3: TGTGCCAGCAGTTACGGCTCAGGGGTTTTTAGCTCCTACGAGCAGTACTTC. This encodes CASSYGSGVFSSYEQYF.

A few counts support this clonotype. This chain links TRBV12-3 or TRBV12-4 with TRBJ2-7, with 13 positions matching TRBD2. The CDR3 contains 14 residues. The junction had 0 bases not matched to a gene; V was cut back by 2 bases and J by 5 bases. CDR3 bases: TGTGCCAGCAGTTTAACTAGCGGGAGGGACGAGCAGTACTTC. Translated, it gives CASSLTSGRDEQYF.

The table lists this clonotype with a count of one. V usage is TRBV4-3 and J usage is TRBJ1-5, with D possibly TRBD1 on 5 matching bases. CDR3 length: 15 residues. Germline V lookup: CDR1 LGHNA, CDR2 YSLEER. V was clipped by 0 bases and J by 2 bases, with 8 bases between them. The CDR3 DNA reads as TGCGCCAGCAGCCAAGATACCAGGGGCAATCAGCCCCAGCATTTT. This encodes CASSQDTRGNQPQHF.

J is TRBJ2-1 and V is TRBV6-2 or TRBV6-3; no clear D. This CDR3 is 12 amino acids long. Per the germline V gene, CDR1 is MNHEY and CDR2 is SVGEGT. The V end lost 3 bases, the J end lost 8 bases, and 8 bases lay between the germline ends. CDR3: CASSYVAHEQFF. Here the CDR3 DNA reads TGTGCCAGCAGTTATGTGGCACATGAGCAGTTCTTC.

This clonotype was seen a few times. The CDR3 here is CASSSGRSNQPQHF. CDR3 nucleotides: TGTGCCAGCAGCTCCGGACGGAGCAATCAGCCCCAGCATTTT. The gene calls are TRBV13 and TRBJ1-5; D gene uncertain. The V end lost 4 bases, the J end lost 1 base, and 8 bases lay between the germline ends. The CDR3 consists of 14 residues. The germline CDR1 and CDR2 sequences are PRHDT and FYEKMQ (reference sequence). The variable domain in full, completed from reference TRBV13 and TRBJ1-5, reads AAGVIQSPRHLIKEKRETATLKCYPIPRHDTVYWYQQGPGQDPQFLISFYEKMQSDKGSIPDRFSAQQFSDYHSELNMSSLELGDSALYFCASSSGRSNQPQHFGDGTRLSIL.

The chain carries TRBV28 and TRBJ1-4; D is unclear. The germline gives CDR1 MDHEN, CDR2 SYDVKM. This CDR3 is built from 12 residues. The V and J ends lost 4 bases and 8 bases respectively, with 8 bases between them. The CDR3 reads CASSSPVEKLFF. The CDR3, as DNA: TGTGCCAGCAGTTCCCCCGTAGAAAAACTGTTTTTT.

The chain joins TRBV6-4 to TRBJ1-4; the D gene is possibly TRBD1 (6 bases). CDR1 and CDR2 from the germline V gene are MRHNA and SNTAGT. CDR3 length: 16 amino acids. With 4 bases removed from V and 8 bases from J, the gap between germline ends came to 20 bases. The CDR3, as DNA: TGTGCCAGCAGTGGGCTTCGAGGGGGGAAGGGGGAAAAACTGTTTTTT. Translation: CASSGLRGGKGEKLFF.

This clonotype was counted once. At one of its ends the junction is not consistent with the germline gene, which may arise from a read error. The CDR3 reads CASSLSVRLAEETRYF. DNA for the CDR3: TGTGCCAGCAGTTTATCGGTAAGGCTAGCGGAAGAGACCCGGTACTTC. The chain couples TRBV28 to TRBJ2-5; TRBD2 matches at 7 bases. The CDR3 has 16 amino acids. In germline, CDR1 is MDHEN, CDR2 SYDVKM.

This clonotype was seen a few times. CDR3 amino acids: CASSQDLLRLNTEAFF. CDR3 nucleotide sequence: TGCGCCAGCAGCCAAGATCTCCTCAGGCTGAACACTGAAGCTTTCTTT. The chain is built from TRBV4-3 and TRBJ1-1, with no clear D. CDR3 size: 16 residues. In germline, CDR1 is LGHNA, CDR2 YSLEER. The V gene lost 0 bases and the J gene lost 0 bases, with 11 bases spanning the gap.

This clonotype was seen a handful of times. The J gene is TRBJ1-1, the V gene TRBV6-6, with 8 bases lining up with TRBD1. Per the germline V gene, CDR1 is MNHNY and CDR2 is SVGAGI (reference sequence). J gave up 3 bases and V 4 bases, and 4 bases lay outside the gene matches. The CDR3 runs 14 residues. CDR3 amino acids: CASSFTTGDTEAFF. The CDR3 DNA follows: TGTGCCAGCAGTTTTACGACAGGGGACACTGAAGCTTTCTTT.

The genes are TRBV4-2 and TRBJ2-5, with 12 positions matching TRBD1. Germline V gene sequence: CDR1 LGHNA, CDR2 YNFKEQ. The trim removed 0 bases at V and 6 bases at J, leaving 5 bases unmatched. CDR3 size: 16 residues. The CDR3 reads CASSQDGTGGRKTQYF. The CDR3 region has the DNA TGTGCCAGCAGCCAAGATGGGACAGGGGGCAGAAAGACCCAGTACTTC.

This sequence joins TRBV5-1 and TRBJ2-5; no firm D call. Between the trimmed V and J ends, which lost 0 bases and 11 bases, there was a span of 20 bases. Germline values: CDR1 SGHRS, CDR2 YFSETQ. There are 15 residues in the CDR3. This CDR3 is CASSLVWGNHNKQYF. CDR3 nucleotides: TGCGCCAGCAGCTTGGTGTGGGGAAATCACAATAAGCAGTACTTC.